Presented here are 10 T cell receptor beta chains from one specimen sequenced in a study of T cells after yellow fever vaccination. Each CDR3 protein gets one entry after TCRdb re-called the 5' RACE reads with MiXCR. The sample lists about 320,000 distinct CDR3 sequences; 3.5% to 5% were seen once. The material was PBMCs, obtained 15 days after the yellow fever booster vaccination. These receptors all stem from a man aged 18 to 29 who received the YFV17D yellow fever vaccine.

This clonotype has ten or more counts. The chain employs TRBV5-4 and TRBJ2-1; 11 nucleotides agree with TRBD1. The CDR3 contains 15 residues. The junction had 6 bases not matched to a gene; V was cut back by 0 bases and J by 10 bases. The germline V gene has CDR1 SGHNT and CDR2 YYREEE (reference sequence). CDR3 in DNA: TGTGCCAGCAGCTTGGGGGACAGGGGGACACGGGAGCAGTTCTTC. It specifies CASSLGDRGTREQFF.

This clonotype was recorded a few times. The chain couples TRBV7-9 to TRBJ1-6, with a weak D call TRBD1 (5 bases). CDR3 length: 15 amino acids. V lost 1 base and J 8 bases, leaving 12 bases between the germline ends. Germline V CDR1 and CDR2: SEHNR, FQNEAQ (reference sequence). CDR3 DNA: TGTGCCAGCAGCTTAGGACAGCACGGAGATTCACCCCTCCACTTT. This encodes CASSLGQHGDSPLHF. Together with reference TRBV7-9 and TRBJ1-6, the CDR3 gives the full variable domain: DTGVSQNPRHKITKRGQNVTFRCDPISEHNRLYWYRQTLGQGPEFLTYFQNEAQLEKSRLLSDRFSAERPKGSFSTLEIQRTEQGDSAMYLCASSLGQHGDSPLHFGNGTRLTVT.

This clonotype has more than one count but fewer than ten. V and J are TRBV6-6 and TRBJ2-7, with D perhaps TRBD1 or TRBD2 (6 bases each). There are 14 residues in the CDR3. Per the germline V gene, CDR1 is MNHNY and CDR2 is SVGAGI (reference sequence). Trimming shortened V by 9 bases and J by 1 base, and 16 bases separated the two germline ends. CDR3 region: CARTEGGSSYEQYF. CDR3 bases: TGTGCCAGGACCGAGGGGGGCTCTTCCTACGAGCAGTACTTC.

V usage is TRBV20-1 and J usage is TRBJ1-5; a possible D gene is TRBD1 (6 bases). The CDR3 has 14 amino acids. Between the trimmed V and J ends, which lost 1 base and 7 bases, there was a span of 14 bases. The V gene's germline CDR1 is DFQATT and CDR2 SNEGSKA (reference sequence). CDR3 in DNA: TGCAGTGCTAGAGCTCTTACAGGGAAACAGCCCCAGCATTTT. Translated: CSARALTGKQPQHF.

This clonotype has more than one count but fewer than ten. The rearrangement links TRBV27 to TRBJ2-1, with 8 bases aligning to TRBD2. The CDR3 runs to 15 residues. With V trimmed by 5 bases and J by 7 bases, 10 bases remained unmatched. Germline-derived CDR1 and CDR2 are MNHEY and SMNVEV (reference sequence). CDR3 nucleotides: TGTGCCAGCAGTCCCTCGGGGGGGCCCAGGAATGAGCAGTTCTTC. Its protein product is CASSPSGGPRNEQFF.

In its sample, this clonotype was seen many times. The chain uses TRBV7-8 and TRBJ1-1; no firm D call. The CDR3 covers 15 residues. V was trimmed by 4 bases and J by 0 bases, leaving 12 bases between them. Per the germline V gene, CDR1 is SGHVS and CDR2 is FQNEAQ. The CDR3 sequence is CASSSRTALNTEAFF. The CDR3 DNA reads TGTGCCAGCAGCTCAAGGACGGCGCTGAACACTGAAGCTTTCTTT.

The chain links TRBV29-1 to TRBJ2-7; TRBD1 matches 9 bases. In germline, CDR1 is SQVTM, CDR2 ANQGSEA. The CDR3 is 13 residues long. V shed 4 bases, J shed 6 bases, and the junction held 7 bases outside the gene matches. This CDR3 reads CSVARDRVVEQYF. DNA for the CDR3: TGCAGCGTTGCCCGGGACAGGGTCGTCGAGCAGTACTTC.

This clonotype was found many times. For the CDR3, the DNA is TGTGCCAGCAGCCGGCAGGGCGAAGAGACCCAGTACTTC. This codes for CASSRQGEETQYF. This chain links TRBV7-2 with TRBJ2-5; the D gene is possibly TRBD1 (5 bases). The CDR3 runs 13 residues. The V gene lost 5 bases and the J gene lost 3 bases, with 10 bases spanning the gap. Germline V CDR1 and CDR2: SGHTA, FQGNSA.

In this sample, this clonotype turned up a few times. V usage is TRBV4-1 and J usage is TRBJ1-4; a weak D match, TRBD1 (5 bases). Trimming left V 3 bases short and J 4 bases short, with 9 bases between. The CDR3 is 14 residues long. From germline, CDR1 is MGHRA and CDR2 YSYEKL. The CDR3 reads CASSHQGGNEKLFF. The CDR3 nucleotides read TGCGCCAGCAGCCACCAGGGTGGTAATGAAAAACTGTTTTTT.

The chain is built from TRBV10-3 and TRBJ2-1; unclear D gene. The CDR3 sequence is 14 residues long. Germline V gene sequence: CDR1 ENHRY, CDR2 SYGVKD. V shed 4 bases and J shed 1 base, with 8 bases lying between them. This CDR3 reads CAISGSSSYNEQFF. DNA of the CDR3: TGTGCCATCAGTGGGAGTTCGTCCTACAATGAGCAGTTCTTC.